These T cell receptor beta chains were read from a single sample in a study of human T cells and chemical hapten exposure. MiXCR was run by TCRdb on the RACE reads, yielding one entry per CDR3 protein. The repertoire consists of about 140,000 distinct CDR3 sequences, with approximately 10% occurring once and the leading ten covering 1.2% to 1.5%. The input for sequencing was whole blood, taken in connection with sensitization to the hapten diphenylcyclopropenone (DPC). Receptors originate from a woman in her 50s with alopecia areata. Some clones in this sample may be carry-over from other donors' samples. Each CDR3 is given with its conserved first and last residue. A D gene is named only where the DNA matches it firmly. Clone size is not always given. Where it is, it says once, few, many or a class for expanded clones.

>TRBV29-1|TRBJ1-1|.|many
TGCAGCGATGGACTTTGGGTTAGCACTGAAGCTTTCTTT
CSDGLWVSTEAFF
>TRBV4-1|TRBJ1-5|TRBD1|.
TGCGCCAGCAGCCAACCCTCGACAGGGGGCAATCAGCCCCAGCATTTT
CASSQPSTGGNQPQHF
>TRBV24-1|TRBJ2-1|TRBD1|.
TGTGCCACCAGTGAGACAGGGGAGTATAATGAGCAGTTCTTC
CATSETGEYNEQFF
>TRBV10-3|TRBJ2-1|TRBD1|few
TGTGCCATCAGCGACAGGGGGATCAATGAGCAGTTCTTC
CAISDRGINEQFF
>TRBV7-2|TRBJ1-5|.|.
TGTGCCAGCAGCTTCCGTTTAGGCGGCAATCAGCCCCAGCATTTT
CASSFRLGGNQPQHF
>TRBV18|TRBJ1-5|TRBD1|few
TGTGCCAGCTCACCTGGGACAGGGGACCGGAATCAGCCCCAGCATTTT
CASSPGTGDRNQPQHF
>TRBV13|TRBJ2-1|TRBD2|.
TGTGCCAGCAGCAGGGCACTAGCGGAGTTCTCCTACAATGAGCAGTTCTTC
CASSRALAEFSYNEQFF
>TRBV6-1|TRBJ2-7|TRBD2|.
TGTGCCAGCAAGGGGCTAGCGGGATCTGGAGGCGAGCAGTACTTT
CASKGLAGSGGEQYF
>TRBV3-1|TRBJ2-4|.|few
TGTGCCAGCAGCCAAGGGGCGGGAAACATTCAGTACTTC
CASSQGAGNIQYF
>TRBV4-1|TRBJ1-5|.|many
TGCGCCAGCAGCCCCGGAGGTAATCAGCCCCAGCATTTT
CASSPGGNQPQHF
>TRBV7-8|TRBJ1-3|TRBD1|many
TGTGCCAGCAGCTTAGTAGGGGGGACAGGCCGCTCTGGAAACACCATATATTTT
CASSLVGGTGRSGNTIYF
>TRBV7-9|TRBJ1-6|.|many
TGTGCCAGCAGCATAGAGGGAAGTAGTTCACCCCTCCACTTT
CASSIEGSSSPLHF
>TRBV11-2|TRBJ2-2|.|many
TGTGCCAGCACCAAGGTGGAGCACGGCACCGGGGAGCTGTTTTTT
CASTKVEHGTGELFF
>TRBV12-3/TRBV12-4|TRBJ1-1|.|few
TGTGCCAGCAGTTTTGATTCGCGCACTGAAGCTTTCTTT
CASSFDSRTEAFF
>TRBV5-1|TRBJ2-3|TRBD1|.
TGCGCCAGCAGCTTGGTAGGGACAGGGGCCACAGATACGCAGTATTTT
CASSLVGTGATDTQYF
>TRBV10-2|TRBJ2-6|TRBD1|few
TGCGCCAGCAGTGAGTCGAAGATTCCGACAGGGATAGGACCCGCTGGGGCCAACGTCCTGACTTTC
CASSESKIPTGIGPAGANVLTF
>TRBV27|TRBJ2-4|.|few
TGTGCCAGCAGTTTATCGCCCGGGTTTCTAGCCAAAAACATTCAGTACTTC
CASSLSPGFLAKNIQYF
>TRBV6-9|TRBJ2-1|.|.
TGTGCCAGCAGTTATAAACGAAGCGGGCGAAGCTCCTACAATGAGCAGTTCTTC
CASSYKRSGRSSYNEQFF
>TRBV29-1|TRBJ2-5|.|few
TGCAGCGTTGTACAGGGATTAGGAGAGACCCAGTACTTC
CSVVQGLGETQYF
>TRBV20-1|TRBJ2-7|.|.
TGCAGTGCTAGAGCCCCAGGCTACGAGCAGTACTTC
CSARAPGYEQYF
>TRBV9|TRBJ1-2|.|few
TGTGCCAGCAGCGTAGAAGGCTATGGCTACACCTTC
CASSVEGYGYTF
>TRBV28|TRBJ1-1|TRBD1|many
TGTGCCAGCAGAAAGGACAGGGTCACTGAAGCTTTCTTT
CASRKDRVTEAFF
>TRBV4-1|TRBJ1-2|TRBD1|.
TGCGCCAGCAGCCCGACGGACAGGGGCTATGGCTACACCTTC
CASSPTDRGYGYTF
>TRBV3-1|TRBJ2-7|.|few
TGTGCCAGCAGCCAAAGTCTCGGGAACGAGCAGTACTTC
CASSQSLGNEQYF
>TRBV18|TRBJ2-6|TRBD1|many
TGTGCCAGCTCATCACGACAGGGGGCTGCTGGGGCCAACGTCCTGACTTTC
CASSSRQGAAGANVLTF
>TRBV20-1|TRBJ1-1|.|.
TGCAGTGCAGGGCAGGCGAACACTGAAGCTTTCTTT
CSAGQANTEAFF
>TRBV3-1|TRBJ1-4|.|.
TGTGCCAGCAGCTCTCGTGGGGGTGAAAAACTGTTTTTT
CASSSRGGEKLFF
>TRBV25-1|TRBJ1-3|.|.
TGTGCCAGCAGTGGCGGACATCACTCTGGAAACACCATATATTTT
CASSGGHHSGNTIYF